This T cell receptor (beta chain) derives from a study of early T cells in non-severe SARS-CoV-2 infection. Broader study findings: A preference for anti-spike CD8 responses marked VDJdb matching, which missed private and CD4 specificities.

One entry per CDR3 protein results from TCRdb running MiXCR on the 5' RACE reads. The sample records roughly 50,000 distinct CDR3 sequences, approximately 7.6% being singletons. In this sample, this clonotype turned up many times. As yet, its antigen is unknown. V dropped 4 bases and J dropped 4 bases, with 14 bases sitting between them. The CDR3 is 14 amino acids. The germline V gene has CDR1 SGHRS and CDR2 YFSETQ. The chain joins TRBV5-1 to TRBJ1-1, with D unclear. Source material: whole blood. This receptor was obtained from an adult who was a healthcare worker with PCR-confirmed SARS-CoV-2 infection or an uninfected control (not recorded which). CDR3 DNA: TGCGCCAGCAGCCCCTGGGAGACAAGCACTGAAGCTTTCTTT. Translating gives CASSPWETSTEAFF.